This entry lists 24 T cell receptor beta chains sequenced from one sample in a study of Graves' ophthalmopathy and Graves' hyperthyroidism. The TCR beta CDR3 regions underwent amplification from RNA transcripts. Investigators did first-round RT-PCR with HTBI primers, then second-round multiplex PCR. A single record per CDR3 protein comes from TCRdb applying MiXCR to the multiplex PCR reads. The sample includes around 590,000 distinct CDR3 sequences, about 35% of them seen just once. The source material was peripheral blood or thyroid tissue (not recorded which). All receptors derive from an adult man with Graves' hyperthyroidism.

This chain uses TRBV12-3 or TRBV12-4 with TRBJ1-5; the D gene is possibly TRBD1 (5 bases). V lost 2 bases and J lost 12, with 8 bases in between. The CDR3 contains 11 residues. The CDR3 coding sequence is TGTGCCAGCAGTTTATTGGGGGGCCAGCATTTT. Translated: CASSLLGGQHF.

This clonotype was picked up many times. The CDR3 coding sequence is TGTGCCAGCAGCGACCCCAAGGCCCGCTACGAGCAGTACTTC. Translation gives CASSDPKARYEQYF. This chain joins TRBV7-8 and TRBJ2-7; D is unclear. Germline values: CDR1 SGHVS, CDR2 FQNEAQ. V gave up 5 bases and J gave up 3 bases, with 14 bases separating them. There are 14 residues in the CDR3.

The J gene is TRBJ2-7, the V gene TRBV7-2; 11 bases agree with TRBD1. This CDR3 is 18 amino acids long. V shed 1 base and J 3 bases; nucleotides not matched to a gene: 11. The germline V gene has CDR1 SGHTA and CDR2 FQGNSA. CDR3 DNA sequence: TGTGCCAGCAGCTTAGTTGGAAGTGGGACAGGGGGGAGCTACGAGCAGTACTTC. This encodes CASSLVGSGTGGSYEQYF.

This clonotype was seen a handful of times. This chain connects TRBV7-8 to TRBJ2-7; D may correspond to TRBD1 or TRBD2 (6 bases each). Per germline, CDR1 SGHVS and CDR2 FQNEAQ. The germline V and J ends were trimmed by 3 bases and 3 bases, with 12 bases remaining between them. The CDR3 is 14 amino acids. The CDR3 nucleotides are TGTGCCAGCAGCTTTCGGGGGCGCGGCTACGAGCAGTACTTC. Translated: CASSFRGRGYEQYF.

The chain has TRBV20-1 and TRBJ2-5, with 10 bases identical to TRBD2. This CDR3 spans 16 amino acids. V lost 2 bases, J lost 4 bases, and 10 bases stayed unmatched. CDR1 is DFQATT and CDR2 is SNEGSKA in the germline V gene (reference sequence). This chain's CDR3 is CSARRGLAGARETQYF. The CDR3 coding sequence is TGCAGTGCTAGACGAGGCCTAGCGGGAGCGCGAGAGACCCAGTACTTC.

The chain uses TRBV24-1 and TRBJ1-2, with 12 nucleotides matching TRBD1. This CDR3 region has 14 residues. Germline loops: CDR1 KGHDR, CDR2 SFDVKD. J gave up 4 bases and V 9 bases, and 5 bases lay outside the gene matches. The CDR3 DNA reads as TGTGCCACCGGTAAGGGACAGGGGGCCTATGGCTACACCTTC. Translated, it gives CATGKGQGAYGYTF.

This clonotype appeared a single time. This sequence joins TRBV5-6 and TRBJ2-5, with TRBD2 matching 8 bases. CDR1 is SGHDT, CDR2 YYEEEE, per germline. V shed 5 bases, J shed 7 bases, and the junction held 13 bases outside the gene matches. CDR3 length: 15 amino acids. CDR3: CASSGERGYEGTQYF. The DNA of the CDR3 is TGTGCCAGCAGTGGTGAGCGGGGGTATGAAGGGACCCAGTACTTC.

The chain recombines TRBV20-1 with TRBJ2-7, with 10 bases that match TRBD1. The CDR3 is 14 amino acids. The germline V gene has CDR1 DFQATT and CDR2 SNEGSKA (reference sequence). The CDR3, as DNA: TGCAGCGCTCCGCGGGACAGGGGTTTGTGCGAGCAGTACTTC. Translation: CSAPRDRGLCEQYF.

The CDR3 DNA is TGTGCCAGCAGCCCGGACAGGGGGCGAGGTAGCACTGAAGCTTTCTTT. Translating it yields CASSPDRGRGSTEAFF. The J gene is TRBJ1-1, the V gene TRBV7-2, with 11 bases fitting TRBD1. CDR3 size: 16 residues. Germline V gene data show CDR1 as SGHTA and CDR2 as FQGNSA. J was trimmed by 4 bases and V by 5 bases; bases with no gene match: 9.

This clonotype was observed many times. The chain carries TRBV29-1 and TRBJ1-1; D is unresolved. Germline V gene data show CDR1 as SQVTM and CDR2 as ANQGSEA. V lost 4 bases and J 3 bases, leaving 9 bases between the germline ends. The CDR3 length is 12 residues. The CDR3 region is CSVAEGHTEAFF. The CDR3 region has the DNA TGCAGCGTTGCCGAGGGTCACACTGAAGCTTTCTTT. Looking up the rest from reference TRBV29-1 and TRBJ1-1 gives the full variable domain: SAVISQKPSRDICQRGTSLTIQCQVDSQVTMMFWYRQQPGQSLTLIATANQGSEATYESGFVIDKFPISRPNLTFSTLTVSNMSPEDSSIYLCSVAEGHTEAFFGQGTRLTVV.

This clonotype was seen repeatedly, ten times or more. The chain joins TRBV2 to TRBJ1-2; TRBD1 matches at 7 bases. V was clipped by 7 bases and J by 5 bases; unmatched bases: 13. Germline lookup yields CDR1 SNHLY and CDR2 FYNNEI. The CDR3 is 15 amino acids. CDR3 sequence reads: CASTRQKGAGYGYTF. As DNA, the CDR3 is TGTGCCAGCACGAGACAAAAGGGGGCGGGTTATGGCTACACCTTC.

The chain has TRBV19 and TRBJ1-2; D uncertain. Trimming stripped 6 bases from V and 5 bases from J, with 16 bases between. Germline values: CDR1 LNHDA, CDR2 SQIVND (reference sequence). The CDR3 loop spans 14 amino acids. CDR3 amino acids: CASRPTSGGYGYTF. The CDR3 region has the DNA TGTGCCAGTAGACCGACTAGCGGCGGGTATGGCTACACCTTC.

The V and J genes are TRBV15 and TRBJ2-5; the match to TRBD1 covers 8 bases. Germline V gene data show CDR1 as LNHNV and CDR2 as YYDKDF (reference sequence). V lost 3 bases to trimming and J lost 4 bases; unmatched junction nucleotides: 13. The CDR3 is 17 amino acids. The CDR3 protein is CATSSSSGTGGAETQYF. CDR3 in DNA: TGTGCCACCAGCAGCTCCTCCGGGACAGGAGGCGCAGAGACCCAGTACTTC.

The V and J genes are TRBV7-3 and TRBJ2-1; unclear D gene. V was clipped by 5 bases and J by 5 bases, with 10 bases between them. The CDR3 covers 13 residues. In germline, CDR1 is SGHTA, CDR2 FQGTGA. CDR3 DNA sequence: TGTGCCAGCAGCCTAAAGGGTGACAATGAGCAGTTCTTC. Its protein product is CASSLKGDNEQFF.

This clonotype was recorded only once. CDR3 protein: CASSQFFGGGRFTEAFF. DNA for the CDR3: TGTGCCAGCAGTCAATTCTTCGGGGGTGGAAGGTTCACTGAAGCTTTCTTT. The chain carries TRBV11-3 and TRBJ1-1; perhaps TRBD1 as D (5 bases). The CDR3 runs 17 residues. Trimming took off 6 bases at V and 4 bases at J, with 24 bases between the two ends. Per germline, CDR1 SGHNT and CDR2 YENEEA.

Ten or more counts support this clonotype. The chain combines TRBV25-1 with TRBJ1-2, with 11 bases that match TRBD1. The V and J ends lost 8 bases and 7 bases, in that order; junction bases with no gene match: 3. Per germline, CDR1 MGHDK and CDR2 SYGVNS. The CDR3 has 12 amino acids. The CDR3, as DNA: TGTGCCAGCGGACAGGGGGCTTTTGGCTACACCTTC. Residues: CASGQGAFGYTF.

The sample holds a few counts of this clonotype. The chain is built from TRBV5-4 and TRBJ2-5; D possibly corresponds to TRBD2 (5 bases). The ends were cut back, 4 bases at V and 2 bases at J, with 12 bases in the middle. Germline CDR1 reads SGHNT; CDR2 reads YYREEE (reference sequence). This CDR3 region has 14 residues. The CDR3 DNA reads as TGTGCCAGCAGCACCATCGAGGGTCAAGAGACCCAGTACTTC. This translates into CASSTIEGQETQYF. Using reference TRBV5-4 and TRBJ2-5 for the parts outside the CDR3, the full variable domain is ETGVTQSPTHLIKTRGQQVTLRCSSQSGHNTVSWYQQALGQGPQFIFQYYREEENGRGNFPPRFSGLQFPNYSSELNVNALELDDSALYLCASSTIEGQETQYFGPGTRLLVL.

This clonotype came up a few times. The V gene is TRBV28, the J gene TRBJ2-2; D uncertain. Germline V lookup: CDR1 MDHEN, CDR2 SYDVKM. The V end lost 6 bases, the J end lost 15 bases, and 17 bases lay between the germline ends. The CDR3 loop spans 12 amino acids. This CDR3 reads CASRVTSGIMFF. Written as DNA, the CDR3 is TGTGCCAGCAGGGTCACGTCAGGAATTATGTTTTTT.

This clonotype was seen a few times. The rearrangement links TRBV20-1 to TRBJ2-2; perhaps D is TRBD1 or TRBD2 (5 bases each). CDR3 length equals 14 residues. CDR1 and CDR2 (germline): DFQATT, SNEGSKA (reference sequence). V lost 6 bases, J lost 5 bases, and 16 bases lay in between. Written as DNA, the CDR3 is TGCAGTGCCTCGAGGGGCGTGAGGACCGGGGAGCTGTTTTTT. Amino acid sequence: CSASRGVRTGELFF.

At least ten counts were recorded for this clonotype. The V call is TRBV7-9, the J call TRBJ1-6, with TRBD1 as a possible D gene (5 bases). The CDR3 consists of 14 residues. Trimming left V 1 base short and J 8 bases short, with 9 bases between. In germline, CDR1 is SEHNR, CDR2 FQNEAQ (reference sequence). CDR3 loop: CASSLGQKDSPLHF. DNA of the CDR3: TGTGCCAGCAGCTTAGGACAGAAGGATTCACCCCTCCACTTT.

This clonotype was seen more than once but under ten times. The chain uses TRBV3-1 and TRBJ1-1; possible D gene TRBD1, 5 bases. With 2 bases removed from V and 4 bases from J, the gap between germline ends came to 8 bases. The CDR3 is 13 amino acids. Germline-derived CDR1 and CDR2 are LGHDT and YNNKEL (reference sequence). CDR3 sequence reads: CASSQRGTTEAFF. The CDR3 bases are TGTGCCAGCAGCCAACGGGGGACCACTGAAGCTTTCTTT.

This clonotype showed up many times. V is TRBV29-1 and J is TRBJ2-7; weak D call: TRBD2 (6 bases). V lost 6 bases to trimming and J lost 5 bases, with 11 bases between them. CDR3 length equals 11 residues. Germline lookup yields CDR1 SQVTM and CDR2 ANQGSEA. The CDR3 DNA reads as TGCAGCGTACGGGAGTCCAACGAGCAGTACTTC. It encodes CSVRESNEQYF.

The chain is built from TRBV11-3 and TRBJ2-3; D gene uncertain. CDR1 is SGHNT, CDR2 YENEEA, per germline. This CDR3 comprises 13 residues. V lost 2 bases, J lost 11 bases, and 14 bases lay in between. The CDR3 DNA follows: TGTGCCAGCAGCTTAAGGGCCCCTCGTATGCAGTATTTT. Residues: CASSLRAPRMQYF.

Many counts were recorded for this clonotype. This rearrangement joins TRBV12-3 or TRBV12-4 to TRBJ2-7; no reliable D call. With 2 bases removed from V and 2 bases from J, the gap between germline ends came to 13 bases. This CDR3 region has 15 residues. CDR3 residues: CASSLRSGGTYEQYF. The CDR3 nucleotides read TGTGCCAGCAGTTTAAGGTCAGGCGGAACCTACGAGCAGTACTTC.